The 5 T cell receptor beta chains presented below share a single source sample, sequenced in a study of blood T cell repertoires in COVID-19. TCRdb's table, derived via immunoSEQ multiplex PCR, lists solely in-frame clones and lacks some. The sample lists 260,000 or so clones; 85% were seen once. The sequenced material came from PBMCs or T cells enriched from blood (not recorded which). The receptors come from a woman between 45 and 65 years old who had recovered from COVID-19.

The V gene is TRBV7-8, the J gene TRBJ2-2; unclear D gene. The CDR3 contains 15 residues. Germline CDR1 and CDR2: SGHVS and FQNEAQ. V shed 1 base and J shed 0 bases, with 6 bases lying between them. CDR3 region: CASSLVSANTGELFF. In DNA, the CDR3 is TGTGCCAGCAGCTTAGTTTCCGCGAACACCGGGGAGCTGTTTTTT.

The rearrangement joins TRBV28 to TRBJ1-2; 8 nucleotides align to TRBD1. The trim removed 2 bases at V and 2 bases at J, leaving 4 bases unmatched. Germline loops: CDR1 MDHEN, CDR2 SYDVKM. The CDR3 length is 15 residues. CDR3 DNA sequence: TGTGCCAGCAGTTTACACGGACAGGGCAACTATGGCTACACCTTC. Translated, it gives CASSLHGQGNYGYTF.

The chain has TRBV12-3 or TRBV12-4 and TRBJ2-2; 8 nucleotides align to TRBD2. The trim removed 7 bases at V and 6 bases at J, leaving 4 bases unmatched. The CDR3 runs 13 residues. CDR3 nucleotide sequence: TGTGCCAGCACCGGGAGGGCACCCGGGGAGCTGTTTTTT. It codes for CASTGRAPGELFF.

The chain is built from TRBV6-4 and TRBJ1-5; the match to TRBD1 covers 7 bases. Germline V gene data show CDR1 as MRHNA and CDR2 as SNTAGT. The CDR3 is 18 residues long. J was trimmed by 0 bases and V by 6 bases; bases with no gene match: 14. This CDR3 reads CASSLEWTGDYSNQPQHF. CDR3 bases: TGTGCCAGCAGCCTCGAGTGGACAGGAGACTATAGCAATCAGCCCCAGCATTTT.

The sample holds one count of this clone. The chain uses TRBV7-9 and TRBJ1-1, with D uncertain. V was clipped by 2 bases and J by 7 bases, with 17 bases between them. Germline CDR1 reads SEHNR; CDR2 reads FQNEAQ (reference sequence). The CDR3 totals 15 residues. The CDR3 DNA reads TGTGCCAGCAGCTTATTGGTTTCGGGGTTCGGTGAAGCTTTCTTT. Its protein is CASSLLVSGFGEAFF.